Listed below are T cell receptor beta chains from one sample, sequenced in a study of shared clonotypes between healthy human individuals. TCRdb's table, derived via immunoSEQ multiplex PCR, lists solely in-frame clones and lacks some. The sample records approximately 2.4 million clones, approximately 96% being singletons. The sequenced material came from naive CD4+ T cells sorted from blood. The receptors come from a man aged 18 to 29 in good health. The CDR3 runs from the conserved cysteine through the conserved F or W. D genes are given only for firm matches. Only part of the rows carry a size: once, few, many, or a class if the clone is expanded.

j_call,v_call,d_call,clone_size,cdr3_aa,cdr3_nt
TRBJ1-3,TRBV6-1,-,-,CASRQVPGNTIYF,TGTGCCAGCAGACAAGTTCCTGGAAACACCATATATTTT
TRBJ1-4,TRBV5-4,TRBD1,-,CASSSGQEAWWFF,TGTGCCAGCAGCAGCGGACAGGAGGCCTGGTGGTTTTTT
TRBJ1-1,TRBV4-3,-,-,CASSQDQQQNTEAFF,TGCGCCAGCAGCCAAGATCAGCAACAGAACACTGAAGCTTTCTTT
TRBJ1-1,TRBV5-1,TRBD1,-,CASSSDPGQLNTEAFF,TGCGCCAGCAGCTCAGATCCGGGACAGCTGAACACTGAAGCTTTCTTT
TRBJ2-7,TRBV11-3,TRBD1,-,CASSSPGQGSYEQYF,TGTGCCAGCAGCTCACCGGGACAGGGCTCCTACGAGCAGTACTTC
TRBJ2-2,TRBV5-1,TRBD2,once,CASSLDPAGGSGTGELFF,TGCGCCAGCAGCTTGGATCCGGCCGGGGGGTCTGGGACCGGGGAGCTGTTTTTT
TRBJ1-6,TRBV13,-,-,CASSLGFTLRAYSYNSPLHF,TGTGCCAGCAGCTTAGGCTTCACTCTTAGGGCTTACTCCTATAATTCACCCCTCCACTTT
TRBJ2-5,TRBV18,-,-,CASSQTGTEQETQYF,TGTGCCAGCTCGCAAACCGGGACCGAACAAGAGACCCAGTACTTC
TRBJ1-2,TRBV27,TRBD1,once,CASRDDRGHYGYTF,TGTGCCAGCAGAGACGACAGGGGACACTATGGCTACACCTTC
TRBJ1-2,TRBV11-2,TRBD1,-,CASSPTGTGIYGYTF,TGTGCCAGCAGCCCTACCGGGACAGGGATCTATGGCTACACCTTC
TRBJ1-4,TRBV15,TRBD1,-,CATSTRQGEFEKLFF,TGTGCCACCAGCACCCGACAGGGAGAATTTGAAAAACTGTTTTTT
TRBJ2-7,TRBV28,-,-,CASSLIHGPYEQYF,TGTGCCAGCAGTTTAATCCACGGTCCCTACGAGCAGTACTTC
TRBJ2-4,TRBV7-8,-,-,CASSLVVGSKNIQYF,TGTGCCAGCAGCTTAGTAGTAGGGTCCAAAAACATTCAGTACTTC
TRBJ1-5,TRBV6-6,-,-,CASSSAGSSNQPQHF,TGTGCCAGCAGTTCAGCAGGGAGCAGCAATCAGCCCCAGCATTTT
TRBJ2-3,TRBV25-1,-,-,CASTPTGTDTQYF,TGTGCCAGCACCCCAACAGGTACAGATACGCAGTATTTT
TRBJ1-2,TRBV7-2,-,-,CASSFQGTGYGYTF,TGTGCCAGCAGCTTCCAGGGGACGGGCTATGGCTACACCTTC
TRBJ2-5,TRBV4-3,TRBD1,-,CASSPRDRHRETQYF,TGCGCCAGCAGCCCCCGGGACAGACACCGGGAGACCCAGTACTTC
TRBJ1-3,TRBV7-2,-,once,CASSLAEGTGNTIYF,TGTGCCAGCAGCTTAGCGGAGGGAACTGGAAACACCATATATTTT
TRBJ2-5,TRBV7-8,TRBD2,once,CASSFSSGGSETQYF,TGTGCCAGCAGCTTCAGTAGCGGGGGTTCAGAGACCCAGTACTTC
TRBJ1-5,TRBV30,-,-,CAWRAGNQPQHF,TGTGCCTGGAGAGCTGGCAATCAGCCCCAGCATTTT
TRBJ1-2,TRBV5-6,-,-,CASSASTEAYGYTF,TGTGCCAGCAGCGCCTCGACAGAGGCGTATGGCTACACCTTC
TRBJ2-7,TRBV6-1,-,-,CASSSLAREPYEQYF,TGTGCCAGCAGTTCCCTCGCCCGGGAACCCTACGAGCAGTACTTC
TRBJ2-3,TRBV5-1,-,-,CASSFPGDTQYF,TGCGCCAGCAGCTTTCCGGGAGATACGCAGTATTTT
TRBJ1-3,TRBV9,TRBD1,-,CASSGSGTGASGNTIYF,TGTGCCAGCAGCGGTTCCGGGACAGGGGCCTCTGGAAACACCATATATTTT
TRBJ2-7,TRBV18,TRBD2,-,CASSPKGLAGGTYEQYF,TGTGCCAGCTCACCAAAGGGCCTAGCGGGAGGGACATACGAGCAGTACTTC
TRBJ2-7,TRBV7-2,-,-,CASSLLPGSYEQYF,TGTGCCAGCAGCCTATTGCCCGGCTCCTACGAGCAGTACTTC
TRBJ1-1,TRBV5-1,-,-,CASSQETGSINTEAFF,TGCGCCAGCAGCCAAGAGACAGGTTCAATTAACACTGAAGCTTTCTTT
TRBJ2-2,TRBV19,-,-,CASRSGELFF,TGTGCCAGCCGTTCAGGGGAGCTGTTTTTT
TRBJ1-2,TRBV6-1,-,-,CASSEMGTPYGYTF,TGTGCCAGCAGTGAAATGGGGACCCCCTATGGCTACACCTTC
TRBJ1-6,TRBV9,TRBD1,-,CASSVDHGGTGNSPLHF,TGTGCCAGCAGCGTAGACCACGGGGGGACAGGGAATTCACCCCTCCACTTT
TRBJ1-4,TRBV5-4,-,once,CASSLGGGRNEKLFF,TGTGCCAGCAGCTTGGGTGGAGGACGTAATGAAAAACTGTTTTTT
TRBJ2-1,TRBV9,TRBD1,-,CASSATGNNEQFF,TGTGCCAGCAGCGCGACAGGGAATAATGAGCAGTTCTTC